Shown below are 5 T cell receptor beta chains from a single sample sequenced in a study of T cells in Graves' hyperthyroidism and ophthalmopathy. Researchers amplified the TCR beta CDR3 regions from RNA transcripts. First-round RT-PCR targeting the TCR CDR3 was performed with the HTBI primer set. TCRdb itself ran the multiplex PCR reads through MiXCR, one entry per CDR3 protein. The table records 660,000 or so distinct CDR3 sequences, just under 45% of them present only once. The sample taken for sequencing was peripheral blood or thyroid tissue (not recorded which). The source is an adult man with Graves' disease, either hyperthyroidism or ophthalmopathy (not recorded which).

In this sample, this clonotype turned up a few times. This rearrangement joins TRBV19 to TRBJ1-2; D unclear. CDR3 length: 15 residues. Germline V gene sequence: CDR1 LNHDA, CDR2 SQIVND (reference sequence). Trimming shortened V by 5 bases and J by 1 base, and 14 bases separated the two germline ends. CDR3 in amino acids: CASSPLRGLNYGYTF. CDR3 bases: TGTGCCAGTAGTCCCCTGAGAGGCCTTAACTATGGCTACACCTTC. Based on the CDR3 plus reference TRBV19 and TRBJ1-2, the full variable domain is DGGITQSPKYLFRKEGQNVTLSCEQNLNHDAMYWYRQDPGQGLRLIYYSQIVNDFQKGDIAEGYSVSREKKESFPLTVTSAQKNPTAFYLCASSPLRGLNYGYTFGSGTRLTVV.

J is TRBJ2-5 and V is TRBV6-6; D might be TRBD1 or TRBD2, each matching 5 bases. CDR1 MNHNY and CDR2 SVGAGI come from the germline V gene (reference sequence). CDR3 size: 14 residues. V lost 4 bases and J 5 bases, leaving 14 bases between the germline ends. The CDR3, as DNA: TGTGCCAGCAGTTTGGTGGGACCTGGTGAGACCCAGTACTTC. This gives the protein CASSLVGPGETQYF.

The chain recombines TRBV19 with TRBJ1-1; a weak D match, TRBD1 (5 bases). Germline V gene sequence: CDR1 LNHDA, CDR2 SQIVND (reference sequence). The CDR3 contains 14 residues. Trimming shortened V by 8 bases and J by 2 bases, and 15 bases separated the two germline ends. The CDR3 is CASDTGTTNTEAFF. As DNA, the CDR3 is TGTGCCAGTGATACCGGGACCACTAACACTGAAGCTTTCTTT.

The CDR3 coding sequence is TGTGCCAGCAGCCCCGGGGGAGGACTGAGAGAGACCCAGTACTTC. As protein: CASSPGGGLRETQYF. The J gene is TRBJ2-5, the V gene TRBV7-9; possibly TRBD2 for D (6 bases). This CDR3 has 15 amino acids. V was cut by 5 bases and J by 4 bases, with 17 bases left in between. From germline, CDR1 is SEHNR and CDR2 FQNEAQ (reference sequence).

This clonotype was counted once. The V and J genes are TRBV2 and TRBJ1-1; D uncertain. CDR3 size: 14 residues. The germline CDR1 and CDR2 sequences are SNHLY and FYNNEI. V was trimmed by 5 bases and J by 7 bases, leaving 17 bases between them. The CDR3 region has the DNA TGTGCCAGCAGTTTTGCTAGGGCAACTAATGAAGCTTTCTTT. Its translation is CASSFARATNEAFF.